A selection of T cell receptor beta chains follows, all from one sample in a study of blood T cell repertoires in COVID-19. Method: immunoSEQ multiplex PCR; TCRdb's copy keeps in-frame clones and lacks some. Seen here are 220,000 or so clones, over 65% observed once, and the top ten hold approximately 3.1%. The material sequenced was PBMCs or T cells enriched from blood (not recorded which). These TCRs come from a woman aged 60-70 years who had recovered from COVID-19. The CDR3 runs from the conserved cysteine through the conserved F or W. The order of the fields is D gene, J gene, V gene, clone size, CDR3 protein, CDR3 DNA. A D gene is named only where the DNA matches it firmly. Rows give clone size only sometimes, using once, few, many, or a class for an expanded clone.

d_gene: TRBD2; j_gene: TRBJ2-1; v_gene: TRBV11-1; abundance: -; CDR3aa: CASSLSGGVSYNEQFF; CDR3nt: TGTGCCAGCAGCTTAAGCGGGGGGGTATCCTACAATGAGCAGTTCTTC
d_gene: TRBD2; j_gene: TRBJ2-3; v_gene: TRBV7-9; abundance: -; CDR3aa: CASSRGSLAGFTDTQYF; CDR3nt: TGTGCCAGCAGCCGCGGTAGTCTAGCGGGGTTCACAGATACGCAGTATTTT
d_gene: -; j_gene: TRBJ1-4; v_gene: TRBV7-2; abundance: -; CDR3aa: CASSLQIESNEKLFF; CDR3nt: TGTGCCAGCAGCCTCCAAATCGAGTCTAATGAAAAACTGTTTTTT
d_gene: TRBD1; j_gene: TRBJ2-1; v_gene: TRBV7-2; abundance: -; CDR3aa: CASSLVFGTAYNEQFF; CDR3nt: TGTGCCAGCAGCTTAGTGTTTGGGACAGCATACAATGAGCAGTTCTTC
d_gene: -; j_gene: TRBJ2-7; v_gene: TRBV12-5; abundance: once; CDR3aa: CASGLVGQGTTSYEQYF; CDR3nt: TGTGCTAGTGGTTTGGTAGGGCAGGGGACTACCTCCTACGAGCAGTACTTC
d_gene: TRBD2; j_gene: TRBJ2-3; v_gene: TRBV5-5; abundance: -; CDR3aa: CASNLGLAASTDTQYF; CDR3nt: TGTGCCAGCAATCTCGGACTAGCGGCTAGCACAGATACGCAGTATTTT
d_gene: TRBD2; j_gene: TRBJ2-5; v_gene: TRBV5-1; abundance: -; CDR3aa: CASSLGSSGDQETQYF; CDR3nt: TGCGCCAGCAGCTTGGGGTCTAGCGGGGACCAAGAGACCCAGTACTTC
d_gene: -; j_gene: TRBJ1-2; v_gene: TRBV14; abundance: -; CDR3aa: CASSQDRSYGYTF; CDR3nt: TGTGCCAGCAGCCAAGACCGTTCCTATGGCTACACCTTC
d_gene: -; j_gene: TRBJ2-1; v_gene: TRBV3-1/TRBV3-2; abundance: -; CDR3aa: CASSQDFPSSYNEQFF; CDR3nt: TGTGCCAGCAGCCAAGATTTCCCGAGCTCCTACAATGAGCAGTTCTTC
d_gene: -; j_gene: TRBJ1-5; v_gene: TRBV6-1; abundance: -; CDR3aa: CASSEREPRLSPQHF; CDR3nt: TGTGCCAGCAGTGAAAGGGAGCCTCGACTGTCGCCCCAGCATTTT
d_gene: -; j_gene: TRBJ1-2; v_gene: TRBV11-2; abundance: -; CDR3aa: CAASNPGAGDTF; CDR3nt: TGTGCCGCGTCAAACCCAGGGGCCGGCGACACCTTC
d_gene: -; j_gene: TRBJ1-3; v_gene: TRBV30; abundance: -; CDR3aa: CAWSLPGGFGGNTIYF; CDR3nt: TGTGCCTGGAGCCTACCCGGGGGGTTCGGCGGAAACACCATATATTTT
d_gene: -; j_gene: TRBJ1-6; v_gene: TRBV19; abundance: -; CDR3aa: CASSYLRGGYNSPLHF; CDR3nt: TGTGCCAGTAGTTACCTGCGAGGGGGTTATAATTCACCCCTCCACTTT
d_gene: -; j_gene: TRBJ1-1; v_gene: TRBV14; abundance: -; CDR3aa: CASSQRRGGVPEAFF; CDR3nt: TGTGCCAGCAGCCAAAGACGCGGGGGTGTCCCTGAAGCTTTCTTT
d_gene: -; j_gene: TRBJ2-1; v_gene: TRBV29-1; abundance: -; CDR3aa: CSAVMGTYNEQFF; CDR3nt: TGCAGCGCGGTTATGGGCACCTACAATGAGCAGTTCTTC
d_gene: -; j_gene: TRBJ2-2; v_gene: TRBV27; abundance: -; CDR3aa: CASSLGRNTGELFF; CDR3nt: TGTGCCAGCAGTTTGGGCAGAAACACCGGGGAGCTGTTTTTT
d_gene: TRBD1; j_gene: TRBJ1-4; v_gene: TRBV7-2; abundance: -; CDR3aa: CASSLIDRGNEKLFF; CDR3nt: TGTGCCAGCAGCTTAATAGACAGGGGTAATGAAAAACTGTTTTTT
d_gene: -; j_gene: TRBJ1-1; v_gene: TRBV21-1; abundance: -; CDR3aa: CASSNKRGSHEAFF; CDR3nt: TGTGCCAGCAGTAATAAAAGGGGCAGCCACGAAGCTTTCTTT
d_gene: -; j_gene: TRBJ2-2; v_gene: TRBV14; abundance: -; CDR3aa: CASSIRWATSYGELFF; CDR3nt: TGTGCCAGCAGCATACGGTGGGCAACCAGTTACGGGGAGCTGTTTTTT
d_gene: TRBD2; j_gene: TRBJ2-1; v_gene: TRBV27; abundance: -; CDR3aa: CASSLSPQRGLAGGEQFF; CDR3nt: TGTGCCAGCAGTTTATCCCCCCAACGCGGACTAGCGGGGGGGGAGCAGTTCTTC
d_gene: -; j_gene: TRBJ2-5; v_gene: TRBV20-1; abundance: -; CDR3aa: CSASPTRGGVETQYF; CDR3nt: TGCAGTGCTAGTCCCACGCGGGGAGGAGTGGAGACCCAGTACTTC
d_gene: TRBD2; j_gene: TRBJ2-2; v_gene: TRBV2; abundance: -; CDR3aa: CASRWTSAPGELFF; CDR3nt: TGTGCCAGCAGATGGACTAGCGCGCCCGGGGAGCTGTTTTTT
d_gene: -; j_gene: TRBJ1-5; v_gene: TRBV18; abundance: -; CDR3aa: CASSPPNPGKQPQHF; CDR3nt: TGTGCCAGCTCACCACCGAACCCAGGGAAGCAGCCCCAGCATTTT
d_gene: -; j_gene: TRBJ2-5; v_gene: TRBV2; abundance: -; CDR3aa: CASSEMRAISRETQYF; CDR3nt: TGTGCCAGCAGTGAAATGAGGGCCATCAGCCGGGAGACCCAGTACTTC
d_gene: TRBD1; j_gene: TRBJ1-4; v_gene: TRBV15; abundance: -; CDR3aa: CATSSPFLAGTGSEKLFF; CDR3nt: TGTGCCACCAGCAGCCCTTTCCTAGCCGGGACAGGGAGTGAAAAACTGTTTTTT
d_gene: -; j_gene: TRBJ1-4; v_gene: TRBV24-1; abundance: -; CDR3aa: CATRESGNGNEKLFF; CDR3nt: TGTGCCACCAGGGAGAGCGGCAACGGTAATGAAAAACTGTTTTTT
d_gene: TRBD2; j_gene: TRBJ2-7; v_gene: TRBV6-1; abundance: -; CDR3aa: CASSGPGLTTHYEQYF; CDR3nt: TGTGCCAGCAGTGGTCCGGGACTAACTACTCACTACGAGCAGTACTTC
d_gene: -; j_gene: TRBJ1-2; v_gene: TRBV27; abundance: -; CDR3aa: CASSFGGAVGYGYTF; CDR3nt: TGTGCCAGCAGTTTCGGCGGGGCCGTTGGATATGGCTACACCTTC
d_gene: TRBD1; j_gene: TRBJ1-4; v_gene: TRBV5-1; abundance: -; CDR3aa: CASSLKTGDEKLFF; CDR3nt: TGCGCCAGCAGCTTGAAGACAGGGGATGAAAAACTGTTTTTT
d_gene: -; j_gene: TRBJ1-6; v_gene: TRBV6-4; abundance: -; CDR3aa: CASATDFNSPLHF; CDR3nt: TGTGCCAGCGCTACAGATTTCAATTCACCCCTCCACTTT
d_gene: -; j_gene: TRBJ2-5; v_gene: TRBV5-6; abundance: -; CDR3aa: CASSLGQTETQYF; CDR3nt: TGTGCCAGCAGCTTGGGACAGACCGAGACCCAGTACTTC
d_gene: TRBD2; j_gene: TRBJ2-1; v_gene: TRBV7-2; abundance: -; CDR3aa: CASSLALAGVYFF; CDR3nt: TGTGCCAGCAGCTTAGCACTGGCGGGAGTGTACTTCTTC
d_gene: -; j_gene: TRBJ1-2; v_gene: TRBV7-9; abundance: few; CDR3aa: CASSPTGAGPGYGYTF; CDR3nt: TGTGCCAGCAGCCCCACCGGGGCGGGGCCTGGCTATGGCTACACCTTC
d_gene: TRBD1; j_gene: TRBJ1-1; v_gene: TRBV27; abundance: -; CDR3aa: CASRDRGNTEAFF; CDR3nt: TGTGCCAGCCGGGACAGGGGGAACACTGAAGCTTTCTTT
d_gene: TRBD1; j_gene: TRBJ2-7; v_gene: TRBV6-6; abundance: -; CDR3aa: CASSSDRAGAYEQYF; CDR3nt: TGTGCCAGCAGTTCCGACAGGGCAGGAGCCTACGAGCAGTACTTC
d_gene: -; j_gene: TRBJ1-2; v_gene: TRBV10-3; abundance: once; CDR3aa: CATWTDSFYGYTF; CDR3nt: TGTGCCACCTGGACAGATTCCTTCTATGGCTACACCTTC
d_gene: TRBD1; j_gene: TRBJ1-3; v_gene: TRBV5-8; abundance: -; CDR3aa: CASSLFTGQGYGNTIYF; CDR3nt: TGTGCCAGCAGCTTGTTTACAGGACAGGGGTACGGAAACACCATATATTTT
d_gene: TRBD1; j_gene: TRBJ2-7; v_gene: TRBV7-2; abundance: -; CDR3aa: CASSGGQHSYEQYF; CDR3nt: TGTGCCAGCAGCGGGGGACAGCACTCCTACGAGCAGTACTTC
d_gene: -; j_gene: TRBJ2-7; v_gene: TRBV11-2; abundance: -; CDR3aa: CASSSTDYEQYF; CDR3nt: TGTGCCAGCAGCTCCACAGACTACGAGCAGTACTTC
d_gene: -; j_gene: TRBJ1-2; v_gene: TRBV4-3; abundance: -; CDR3aa: CASSQTTATYGYTF; CDR3nt: TGCGCCAGCAGCCAAACCACAGCTACTTATGGCTACACCTTC
d_gene: -; j_gene: TRBJ2-1; v_gene: TRBV5-6; abundance: -; CDR3aa: CASSPGSVEQFF; CDR3nt: TGTGCCAGCAGCCCGGGATCGGTTGAGCAGTTCTTC
d_gene: TRBD2; j_gene: TRBJ2-1; v_gene: TRBV7-9; abundance: -; CDR3aa: CASSPRLAGTGEQFF; CDR3nt: TGTGCCAGCAGCCCGAGACTAGCGGGTACGGGTGAGCAGTTCTTC
d_gene: TRBD2; j_gene: TRBJ2-1; v_gene: TRBV5-1; abundance: few; CDR3aa: CASSKIAGSSYNEQFF; CDR3nt: TGCGCCAGCAGCAAAATAGCGGGGAGCTCCTACAATGAGCAGTTCTTC
d_gene: TRBD1; j_gene: TRBJ1-5; v_gene: TRBV5-6; abundance: -; CDR3aa: CASSSGTGNQPQHF; CDR3nt: TGTGCCAGCAGCTCCGGGACAGGGAATCAGCCCCAGCATTTT
d_gene: -; j_gene: TRBJ2-5; v_gene: TRBV14; abundance: few; CDR3aa: CASSQDLQETQYF; CDR3nt: TGTGCCAGCAGCCAAGACCTCCAAGAGACCCAGTACTTC
d_gene: -; j_gene: TRBJ2-6; v_gene: TRBV11-3; abundance: -; CDR3aa: CASTPSGANVLTF; CDR3nt: TGTGCCAGCACCCCTTCTGGGGCCAACGTCCTGACTTTC
d_gene: -; j_gene: TRBJ2-1; v_gene: TRBV29-1; abundance: -; CDR3aa: CSVSGNSYNEQFF; CDR3nt: TGCAGCGTTTCCGGGAACTCCTACAATGAGCAGTTCTTC
d_gene: -; j_gene: TRBJ2-2; v_gene: TRBV6-5; abundance: -; CDR3aa: CASSPRDTGELFF; CDR3nt: TGTGCCAGCAGTCCCAGGGACACCGGGGAGCTGTTTTTT
d_gene: -; j_gene: TRBJ1-1; v_gene: TRBV15; abundance: -; CDR3aa: CATSRAAMNTEAFF; CDR3nt: TGTGCCACCAGCAGGGCGGCTATGAACACTGAAGCTTTCTTT
d_gene: TRBD1; j_gene: TRBJ1-2; v_gene: TRBV10-3; abundance: -; CDR3aa: CAIRADRGSNGYTF; CDR3nt: TGTGCCATCAGGGCCGACAGGGGATCGAATGGCTACACCTTC
d_gene: TRBD1; j_gene: TRBJ2-2; v_gene: TRBV15; abundance: -; CDR3aa: CATRKDREDTGELFF; CDR3nt: TGTGCCACCAGAAAGGACAGGGAGGACACCGGGGAGCTGTTTTTT
d_gene: -; j_gene: TRBJ2-1; v_gene: TRBV15; abundance: -; CDR3aa: CATGPGNPYNEQFF; CDR3nt: TGTGCCACCGGGCCGGGAAACCCTTACAATGAGCAGTTCTTC
d_gene: TRBD1; j_gene: TRBJ1-2; v_gene: TRBV12-5; abundance: -; CDR3aa: CASGPGQAHGYTF; CDR3nt: TGTGCTAGTGGTCCAGGACAGGCTCATGGCTACACCTTC